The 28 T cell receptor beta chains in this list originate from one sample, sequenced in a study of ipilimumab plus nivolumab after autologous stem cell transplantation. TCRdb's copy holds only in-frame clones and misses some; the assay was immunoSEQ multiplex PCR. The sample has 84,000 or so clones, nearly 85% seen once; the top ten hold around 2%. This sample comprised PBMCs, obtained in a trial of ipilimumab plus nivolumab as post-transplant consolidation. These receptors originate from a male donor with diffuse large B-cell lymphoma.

The CDR3 DNA reads as TGTGCCAGCAGCTCTCTCGGGGCCCAAGAGACCCAGTACTTC. It yields the protein CASSSLGAQETQYF. This chain uses TRBV7-2 with TRBJ2-5; perhaps D is TRBD1 or TRBD2 (5 bases each). This CDR3 has 14 amino acids. Germline CDR1 SGHTA, CDR2 FQGNSA. The ends were cut back, 4 bases at V and 1 base at J, with 10 bases in the middle.

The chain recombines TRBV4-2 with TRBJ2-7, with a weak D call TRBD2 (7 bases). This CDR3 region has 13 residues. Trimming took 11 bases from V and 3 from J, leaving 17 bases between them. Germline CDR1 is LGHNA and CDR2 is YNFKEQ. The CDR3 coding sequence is TGTGCCCTGGGGGGCAGGACTAGCTACGAGCAGTACTTC. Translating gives CALGGRTSYEQYF.

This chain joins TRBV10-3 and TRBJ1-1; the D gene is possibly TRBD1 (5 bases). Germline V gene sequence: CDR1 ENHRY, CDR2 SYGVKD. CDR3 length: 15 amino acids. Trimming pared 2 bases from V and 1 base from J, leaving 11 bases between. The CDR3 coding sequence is TGTGCCATCAGTGAGGCGGGCCAGGGGAACACTGAAGCTTTCTTT. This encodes CAISEAGQGNTEAFF.

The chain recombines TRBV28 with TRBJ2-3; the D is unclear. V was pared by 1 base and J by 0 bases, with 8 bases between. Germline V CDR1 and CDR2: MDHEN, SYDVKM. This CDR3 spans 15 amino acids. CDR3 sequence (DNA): TGTGCCAGCAGTTTATCCGGCCAGAGCACAGATACGCAGTATTTT. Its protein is CASSLSGQSTDTQYF.

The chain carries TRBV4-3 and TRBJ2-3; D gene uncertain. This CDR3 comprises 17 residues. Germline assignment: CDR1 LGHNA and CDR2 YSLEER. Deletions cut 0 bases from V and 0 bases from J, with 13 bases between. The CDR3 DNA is TGCGCCAGCAGCCAAGAGACTTCGTCCCTTAGCACAGATACGCAGTATTTT. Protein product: CASSQETSSLSTDTQYF.

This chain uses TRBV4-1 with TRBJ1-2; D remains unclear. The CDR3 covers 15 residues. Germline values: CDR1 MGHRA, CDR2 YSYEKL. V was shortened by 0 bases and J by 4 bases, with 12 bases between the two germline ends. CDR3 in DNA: TGCGCCAGCAGCCAAGATCGGGCTACTGGCTATGGCTACACCTTC. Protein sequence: CASSQDRATGYGYTF.

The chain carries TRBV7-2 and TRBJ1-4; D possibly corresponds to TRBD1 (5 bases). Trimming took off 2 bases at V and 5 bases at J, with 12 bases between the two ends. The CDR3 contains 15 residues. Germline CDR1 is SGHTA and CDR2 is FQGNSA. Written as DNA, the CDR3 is TGTGCCAGCAGCTTAAGGGGACGGGTAAATGAAAAACTGTTTTTT. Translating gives CASSLRGRVNEKLFF.

CDR3 nucleotide sequence: TGTGCCAGCAGCTCAGGACATTACTACGAGCAGTACTTC. This encodes CASSSGHYYEQYF. The chain couples TRBV9 to TRBJ2-5, with TRBD1 as a possible D gene (5 bases). Near its end, the DNA agrees better with TRBJ2-7, so the J call may be wrong. The CDR3 consists of 13 residues. The germline gives CDR1 SGDLS, CDR2 YYNGEE.

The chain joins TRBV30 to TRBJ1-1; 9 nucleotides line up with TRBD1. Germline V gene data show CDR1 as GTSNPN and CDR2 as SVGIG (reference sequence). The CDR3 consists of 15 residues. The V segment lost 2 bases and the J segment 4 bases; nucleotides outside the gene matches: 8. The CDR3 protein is CAWSPHSTGGTEAFF. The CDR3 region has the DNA TGTGCCTGGAGTCCCCACTCGACAGGGGGCACTGAAGCTTTCTTT.

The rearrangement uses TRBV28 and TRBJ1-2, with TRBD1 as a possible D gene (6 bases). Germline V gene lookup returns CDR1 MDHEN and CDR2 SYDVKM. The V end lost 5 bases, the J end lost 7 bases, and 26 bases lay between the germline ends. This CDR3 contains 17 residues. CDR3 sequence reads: CASSPPGQGYGHRGYTF. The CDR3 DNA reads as TGTGCCAGCAGTCCCCCCGGGCAGGGGTACGGTCATCGTGGCTACACCTTC.

The DNA for the CDR3 is TGCGCCAGCAGCTACCAAGCGGGCCCAGGGAATTCACCCCTCCACTTT. Translated, it gives CASSYQAGPGNSPLHF. This chain connects TRBV5-1 to TRBJ1-6; tentatively, D is TRBD1 (5 bases). V lost 3 bases to trimming and J lost 7 bases, with 17 bases between them. The CDR3 spans 16 residues. The germline V gene encodes CDR1 SGHRS and CDR2 YFSETQ. The full variable domain, with the rest looked up from reference TRBV5-1 and TRBJ1-6, is KAGVTQTPRYLIKTRGQQVTLSCSPISGHRSVSWYQQTPGQGLQFLFEYFSETQRNKGNFPGRFSGRQFSNSRSEMNVSTLELGDSALYLCASSYQAGPGNSPLHFGNGTRLTVT.

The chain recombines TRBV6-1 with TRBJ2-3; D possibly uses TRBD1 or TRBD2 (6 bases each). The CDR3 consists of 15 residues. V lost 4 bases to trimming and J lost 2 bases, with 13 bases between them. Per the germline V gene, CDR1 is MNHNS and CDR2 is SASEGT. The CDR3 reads CASSGGDTYTDTQYF. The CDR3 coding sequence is TGTGCCAGCAGTGGGGGGGACACTTACACAGATACGCAGTATTTT.

In DNA, the CDR3 is TGTGCCAGCAGTGCCGGGACTAGCGGGGGCCAAGAGACCCAGTACTTC. Its translation is CASSAGTSGGQETQYF. The chain uses TRBV2 and TRBJ2-5; 14 bases are shared with TRBD2. The ends lost 4 bases at V and 1 base at J; junction bases unmatched: 2. CDR3 length: 16 residues. Germline V gives CDR1 SNHLY, CDR2 FYNNEI.

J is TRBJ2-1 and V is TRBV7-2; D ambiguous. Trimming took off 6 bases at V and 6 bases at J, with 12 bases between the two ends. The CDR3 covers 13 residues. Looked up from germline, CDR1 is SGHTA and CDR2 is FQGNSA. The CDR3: CASRGEGFNEQFF. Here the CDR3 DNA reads TGTGCCAGCAGGGGTGAAGGATTCAATGAGCAGTTCTTC.

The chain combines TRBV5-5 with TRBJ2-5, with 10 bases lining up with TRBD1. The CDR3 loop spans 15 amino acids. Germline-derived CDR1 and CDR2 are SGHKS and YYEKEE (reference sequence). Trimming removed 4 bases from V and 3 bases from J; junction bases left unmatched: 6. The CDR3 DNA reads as TGTGCCAGCAGCGTCGCCGGGACAGGGGAAGAGACCCAGTACTTC. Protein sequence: CASSVAGTGEETQYF.

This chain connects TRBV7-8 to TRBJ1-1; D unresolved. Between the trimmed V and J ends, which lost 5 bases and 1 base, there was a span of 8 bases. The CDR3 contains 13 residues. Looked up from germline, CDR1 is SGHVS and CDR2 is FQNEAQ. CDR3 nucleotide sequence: TGTGCCAGCAGCCATGGAGAGAACACTGAAGCTTTCTTT. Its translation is CASSHGENTEAFF.

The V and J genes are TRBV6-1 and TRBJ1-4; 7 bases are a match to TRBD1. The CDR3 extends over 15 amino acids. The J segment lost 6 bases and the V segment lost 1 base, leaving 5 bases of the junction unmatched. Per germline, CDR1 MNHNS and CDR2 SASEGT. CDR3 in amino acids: CASSEGTGLDEKLFF. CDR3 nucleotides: TGTGCCAGCAGTGAAGGGACAGGTCTGGATGAAAAACTGTTTTTT.

The CDR3 region is CASSLVAGQSYEQYF. CDR3 sequence (DNA): TGTGCCAGCAGCTTAGTAGCGGGACAATCCTACGAGCAGTACTTC. The V and J genes are TRBV7-3 and TRBJ2-7; 8 bases are shared with TRBD2. This CDR3 has 15 amino acids. Looked up from germline, CDR1 is SGHTA and CDR2 is FQGTGA. The V gene end was trimmed by 2 bases and the J gene end by 1 base; junction bases not matched to a gene: 4.

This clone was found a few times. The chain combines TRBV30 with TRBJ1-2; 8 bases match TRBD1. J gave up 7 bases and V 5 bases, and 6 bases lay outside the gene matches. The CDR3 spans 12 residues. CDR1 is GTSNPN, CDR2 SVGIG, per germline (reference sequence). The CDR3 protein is CAWSPGQAGYTF. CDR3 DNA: TGTGCCTGGTCTCCGGGACAGGCTGGCTACACCTTC.

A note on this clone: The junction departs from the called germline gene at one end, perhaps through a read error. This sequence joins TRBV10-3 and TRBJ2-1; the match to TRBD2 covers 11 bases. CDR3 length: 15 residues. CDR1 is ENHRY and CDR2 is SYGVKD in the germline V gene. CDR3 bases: TGTGCCACCAGTCGGGCTAGCGGGGGGTACAGTGAGCAGTTCTTC. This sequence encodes CATSRASGGYSEQFF.

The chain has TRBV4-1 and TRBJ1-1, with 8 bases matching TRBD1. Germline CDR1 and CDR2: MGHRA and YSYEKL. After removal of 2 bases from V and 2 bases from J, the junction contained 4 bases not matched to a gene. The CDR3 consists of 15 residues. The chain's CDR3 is CASSQPDRVNTEAFF. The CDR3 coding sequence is TGCGCCAGCAGCCAACCGGACAGGGTTAACACTGAAGCTTTCTTT.

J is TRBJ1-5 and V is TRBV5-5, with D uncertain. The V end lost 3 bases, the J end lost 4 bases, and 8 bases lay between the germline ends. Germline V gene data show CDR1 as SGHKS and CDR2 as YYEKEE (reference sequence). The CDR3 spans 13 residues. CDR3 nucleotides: TGTGCCAGCAGCTCCAACATGAATCAGCCCCAGCATTTT. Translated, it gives CASSSNMNQPQHF.

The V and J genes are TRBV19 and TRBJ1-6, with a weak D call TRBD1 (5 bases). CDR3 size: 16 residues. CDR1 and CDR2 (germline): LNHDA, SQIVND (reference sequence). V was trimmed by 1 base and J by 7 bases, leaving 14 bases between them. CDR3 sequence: CASSIVGAGPNSPLHF. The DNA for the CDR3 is TGTGCCAGTAGTATAGTCGGGGCAGGACCCAATTCACCCCTCCACTTT.

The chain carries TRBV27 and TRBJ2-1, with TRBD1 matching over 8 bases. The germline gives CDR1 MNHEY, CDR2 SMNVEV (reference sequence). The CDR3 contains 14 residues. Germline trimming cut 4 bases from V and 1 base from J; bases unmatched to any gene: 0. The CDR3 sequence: CASSYRGSYNEQFF. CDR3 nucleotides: TGTGCCAGCAGTTACAGGGGGTCCTACAATGAGCAGTTCTTC.

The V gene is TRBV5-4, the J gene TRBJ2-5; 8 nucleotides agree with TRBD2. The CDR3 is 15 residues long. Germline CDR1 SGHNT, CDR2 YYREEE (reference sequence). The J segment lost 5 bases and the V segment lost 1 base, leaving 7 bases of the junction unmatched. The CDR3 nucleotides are TGTGCCAGCAGCTTGAAATTCGGGGGGGCCGAGACCCAGTACTTC. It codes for CASSLKFGGAETQYF.

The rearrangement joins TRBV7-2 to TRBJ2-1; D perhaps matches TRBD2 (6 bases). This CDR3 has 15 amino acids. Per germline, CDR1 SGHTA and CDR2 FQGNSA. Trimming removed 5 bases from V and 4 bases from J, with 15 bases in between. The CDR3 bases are TGTGCCAGCAGCAAAAAGGCTAGCGAGTACAATGAGCAGTTCTTC. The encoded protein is CASSKKASEYNEQFF.

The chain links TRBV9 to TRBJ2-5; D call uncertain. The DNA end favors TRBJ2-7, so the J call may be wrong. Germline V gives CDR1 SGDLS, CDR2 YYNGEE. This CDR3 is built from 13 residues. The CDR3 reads CASSVDSSYEQYF. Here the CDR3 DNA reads TGTGCCAGCAGCGTAGACAGCTCCTACGAGCAGTACTTC.

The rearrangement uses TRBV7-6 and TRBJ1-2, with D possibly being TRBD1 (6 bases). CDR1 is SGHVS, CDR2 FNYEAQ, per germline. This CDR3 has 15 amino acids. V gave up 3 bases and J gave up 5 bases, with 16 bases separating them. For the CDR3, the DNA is TGTGCCAGCAGCTTTAGACCTAACAGGGAGTATGGCTACACCTTC. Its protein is CASSFRPNREYGYTF.